The 14 T cell receptor beta chains given below trace back to one sample, sequenced in a study of cytomegalovirus exposure and HLA in healthy donors. Amplification used 60 Vbeta primers and 13 Jbeta primers. Clones were read by immunoSEQ multiplex PCR, and TCRdb kept only the in-frame ones, dropping some. The sample has 90,000 to 100,000 clones; around 69% are singletons. Sequencing input: PBMCs. The receptors derive from a man aged 25 to 45 in good health and CMV-seronegative.

This sequence joins TRBV7-6 and TRBJ1-5; no definite D call. CDR3 size: 15 residues. The V gene's germline CDR1 is SGHVS and CDR2 FNYEAQ. V was pared by 1 base and J by 7 bases, with 14 bases between. The CDR3 sequence is CASSLGVERGQPQHF. The CDR3 DNA reads as TGTGCCAGCAGCTTAGGGGTAGAGCGGGGACAGCCCCAGCATTTT.

This chain joins TRBV9 and TRBJ2-1; 8 nucleotides line up with TRBD2. Per the germline V gene, CDR1 is SGDLS and CDR2 is YYNGEE. Trimming took 0 bases from V and 7 from J; bases not matched to a gene: 6. The CDR3 is made up of 15 amino acids. The DNA of the CDR3 is TGTGCCAGCAGCGTAGACGGGAGGGCCCCGAATGAGCAGTTCTTC. This gives the protein CASSVDGRAPNEQFF.

The chain employs TRBV5-1 and TRBJ1-1; D not resolved. Trimming cost V 4 bases and J 0 bases, with 7 bases left between them. Germline CDR1 SGHRS, CDR2 YFSETQ. This CDR3 contains 13 residues. The DNA for the CDR3 is TGCGCCAGCAGCCCAGTCTTGAACACTGAAGCTTTCTTT. This translates into CASSPVLNTEAFF. The complete variable domain, with remaining parts taken from reference TRBV5-1 and TRBJ1-1, reads KAGVTQTPRYLIKTRGQQVTLSCSPISGHRSVSWYQQTPGQGLQFLFEYFSETQRNKGNFPGRFSGRQFSNSRSEMNVSTLELGDSALYLCASSPVLNTEAFFGQGTRLTVV.

The chain uses TRBV19 and TRBJ2-1; D is possibly TRBD2 (5 bases). This CDR3 is 15 amino acids long. V lost 1 base to trimming and J lost 9 bases, with 16 bases between them. The germline V gene encodes CDR1 LNHDA and CDR2 SQIVND (reference sequence). CDR3 sequence reads: CASSIVIAGDGEQFF. In nucleotides, the CDR3 is TGTGCCAGTAGTATAGTAATCGCGGGTGATGGTGAGCAGTTCTTC.

J is TRBJ2-2 and V is TRBV11-3; TRBD1 is a possible D gene (5 bases). This CDR3 contains 15 residues. Germline V CDR1 and CDR2: SGHNT, YENEEA. V was pared by 6 bases and J by 4 bases, with 15 bases between. The CDR3 DNA is TGTGCCAGCAGAAAAGGGTCAGGGCCCACCGGGGAGCTGTTTTTT. Translating it yields CASRKGSGPTGELFF.

This clone showed up just a few times. The J gene is TRBJ1-3, the V gene TRBV5-1; TRBD1 aligns across 7 bases. Germline V gives CDR1 SGHRS, CDR2 YFSETQ. With V trimmed by 3 bases and J by 0 bases, 3 bases remained unmatched. The CDR3 consists of 15 residues. As DNA, the CDR3 is TGCGCCAGCAGCTACTCAGGGGGCTCTGGAAACACCATATATTTT. It encodes CASSYSGGSGNTIYF.

V usage is TRBV19 and J usage is TRBJ1-4; D gene uncertain. V shed 9 bases and J shed 0 bases, with 14 bases lying between them. Germline V gives CDR1 LNHDA, CDR2 SQIVND (reference sequence). The CDR3 is 15 amino acids. CDR3 region: CASSLGRATNEKLFF. The CDR3 DNA reads TGTGCCAGCTCACTAGGGAGGGCAACTAATGAAAAACTGTTTTTT.

The chain links TRBV12-5 to TRBJ2-7; TRBD2 matches 7 bases. V lost 6 bases and J lost 6; bases outside the gene matches: 5. From germline, CDR1 is LGHNT and CDR2 FRNRAP. This CDR3 is 12 amino acids long. The CDR3 here is CASGPPGGEQYF. The CDR3 DNA reads as TGTGCTAGTGGCCCCCCGGGGGGCGAGCAGTACTTC.

The V call is TRBV6-6, the J call TRBJ2-5; 8 bases are a match to TRBD2. The germline gives CDR1 MNHNY, CDR2 SVGAGI (reference sequence). The CDR3 length is 13 residues. The junction had 7 bases not matched to a gene; V was cut back by 7 bases and J by 6 bases. The CDR3 DNA sequence: TGTGCCAGCATCCTAGCGGGCGCGAAGACCCAGTACTTC. Its protein is CASILAGAKTQYF.

The J gene is TRBJ1-5, the V gene TRBV28, with 7 nucleotides matching TRBD1. The length of the CDR3 is 13 residues. V was pared by 9 bases and J by 4 bases, with 6 bases of the junction left unmatched. The germline V gene encodes CDR1 MDHEN and CDR2 SYDVKM. The CDR3 region has the DNA TGTGCCAGTCGACAGGGCGGGAATCAGCCCCAGCATTTT. This sequence encodes CASRQGGNQPQHF.

The chain uses TRBV18 and TRBJ2-5; TRBD2 matches 9 bases. The CDR3 has 18 amino acids. V lost 5 bases to trimming and J lost 4 bases; unmatched junction nucleotides: 17. Germline V gene data show CDR1 as KGHSH and CDR2 as LQKENI. CDR3 nucleotides: TGTGCCAGCTCATCTTTAGCGGGAGAGTTCGGGGTCGTAGAGACCCAGTACTTC. Translation: CASSSLAGEFGVVETQYF.

The V gene is TRBV5-1, the J gene TRBJ2-3; D is uncertain. Germline V gene data show CDR1 as SGHRS and CDR2 as YFSETQ. The CDR3 spans 14 residues. Deletions cut 5 bases from V and 6 bases from J, with 16 bases between. CDR3 DNA sequence: TGCGCCAGCAGGTCAAGCCAGGCGTTTGATACGCAGTATTTT. This sequence encodes CASRSSQAFDTQYF.

The chain employs TRBV6-5 and TRBJ1-5, with D uncertain. The CDR3 spans 14 residues. Germline V CDR1 and CDR2: MNHEY, SVGAGI. Trimming removed 5 bases from V and 1 base from J, with 9 bases in between. CDR3: CASSDGLSNQPQHF. CDR3 DNA: TGTGCCAGCAGTGACGGACTCAGCAATCAGCCCCAGCATTTT.

CDR3 protein: CASGLQGANTGELFF. CDR3 DNA sequence: TGTGCTAGTGGTTTGCAGGGGGCCAACACCGGGGAGCTGTTTTTT. The chain links TRBV12-5 to TRBJ2-2; the match to TRBD1 covers 8 bases. Per the germline V gene, CDR1 is LGHNT and CDR2 is FRNRAP. The CDR3 is 15 residues long. V lost 2 bases to trimming and J lost 2 bases; unmatched junction nucleotides: 1.